The rows below give T cell receptor beta chains drawn from one sample of a study of beta chain features in type 1 diabetes. Produced via immunoSEQ multiplex PCR; TCRdb's table is partial and in-frame only. The data show some 15,000 clones, roughly three quarters seen once. The specimen sequenced was stem cell memory CD4+ T cells from blood. The origin of the receptors is a young man with type 1 diabetes. The CDR3 runs from the conserved cysteine through the conserved F or W. A D gene is named only where the DNA matches it firmly. Only part of the rows carry a size: once, few, many, or a class if the clone is expanded.

V	J	D	size	DNA	CDR3
TRBV7-9	TRBJ2-7	TRBD1	few	TGTGCCAGCACCTTACAGGGGTCCTACGAGCAGTACTTC	CASTLQGSYEQYF
TRBV23-1	TRBJ1-4	NA	NA	TGCGCCAGCAGTCCTGTACAGCCTGAAAAACTGTTTTTT	CASSPVQPEKLFF
TRBV7-3	TRBJ2-7	NA	NA	TGTGCCAGCAGCCCCGGGGGATCTAGGGCTCGCGAGCAGTACTTC	CASSPGGSRAREQYF
TRBV18	TRBJ1-5	NA	NA	TGTGCCAGCTCACCAAGTAGACAGGGCAATCAGCCCCAGCATTTT	CASSPSRQGNQPQHF
TRBV10-1	TRBJ2-3	NA	once	TGCGCCAGCAGCCAGGGAACAGATACGCAGTATTTT	CASSQGTDTQYF
TRBV6-5	TRBJ1-2	TRBD1	NA	TGTGCCAGCAGTTATACGAACAGGGGTCGAGGCTACACCTTC	CASSYTNRGRGYTF
TRBV19	TRBJ2-5	TRBD2	NA	TGTGCCAGTAGTGCCGGGACTATCCCCCGAGGGACCCAGTACTTC	CASSAGTIPRGTQYF
TRBV7-3	TRBJ2-6	NA	NA	TGTGCCAGCAGCCCCGAGATCTCTGGGGCCAACGTCCTGACTTTC	CASSPEISGANVLTF
TRBV9	TRBJ1-4	NA	NA	TGTGCCAGCAGCGTCACCAGGGATGATGAAAAACTGTTTTTT	CASSVTRDDEKLFF
TRBV29-1	TRBJ1-1	TRBD1	once	TGCAGCGTTAACATACAGGGGGGGACTGAAGCTTTCTTT	CSVNIQGGTEAFF
TRBV7-9	TRBJ2-5	NA	NA	TGTGCCAGCAGCTTACTGGCAGGTTTCCTTGGGGAGACCCAGTACTTC	CASSLLAGFLGETQYF
TRBV28	TRBJ1-1	NA	NA	TGTGCCAGCACCAAACTCGGGACTGAAGCTTTCTTT	CASTKLGTEAFF
TRBV6-5	TRBJ2-2	TRBD1	few	TGTGCCAGCAGTTACTCCCGACAAGGGGGCACTGGGGAGCTGTTTTTT	CASSYSRQGGTGELFF
TRBV29-1	TRBJ1-2	TRBD1	NA	TGCAGCGGTGGGACAGCAAACTATGGCTACACCTTC	CSGGTANYGYTF
TRBV18	TRBJ1-6	TRBD1	once	TGTGCCAGCTCACTCGACAGGGTAAATTCACCCCTCCACTTT	CASSLDRVNSPLHF
TRBV28	TRBJ2-5	NA	NA	TGTGCCAGCAGTTTCCAGTTACAAGAGACCCAGTACTTC	CASSFQLQETQYF
TRBV29-1	TRBJ2-5	TRBD1	NA	TGCAGCGCCACAGGGGAAGAAGAGACCCAGTACTTC	CSATGEEETQYF
TRBV5-1	TRBJ2-1	TRBD2	NA	TGCGCCAGCAGCTTCTTAGCGGGGGGGCCCAATGAGCAGTTCTTC	CASSFLAGGPNEQFF
TRBV29-1	TRBJ2-7	TRBD1	NA	TGCAGCGTTGAGGGGGACAGCTACGAGCAGTACTTC	CSVEGDSYEQYF
TRBV28	TRBJ2-7	NA	NA	TGTGCCAGCACTTCGGGGAGTACGGAGCAGTACTTC	CASTSGSTEQYF
TRBV19	TRBJ2-1	TRBD2	few	TGTGCCAGTAGTCTTCGGGGGGTCTCCTGGGATGAGCAGTTCTTC	CASSLRGVSWDEQFF
TRBV15	TRBJ2-2	TRBD2	NA	TGTGCCACCAGCAGGGGAGAGTCGCGGGGGGGCCGTCCCGGGGAGCTGTTTTTT	CATSRGESRGGRPGELFF
TRBV28	TRBJ1-4	NA	once	TGTGCCAGCAGTTTATTCCAGGACAGTGAAAAACTGTTTTTT	CASSLFQDSEKLFF
TRBV28	TRBJ2-7	NA	NA	TGTGCCAGCAGTCCCCCCCTTTACGAGCAGTACTTC	CASSPPLYEQYF
TRBV5-1	TRBJ2-3	NA	NA	TGCGCCAGCACCTCCCTAGGGGTGACAGATACGCAGTATTTT	CASTSLGVTDTQYF
TRBV11-2	TRBJ1-1	NA	NA	TGTGCCAGCAGCTTTTCAGTGGCGAACACTGAAGCTTTCTTT	CASSFSVANTEAFF
TRBV18	TRBJ1-5	TRBD1	NA	TGTGCCAGCTCACGTAGAACCCCAGGGGGGACAAGCAATCAGCCCCAGCATTTT	CASSRRTPGGTSNQPQHF
TRBV2	TRBJ1-1	NA	NA	TGTGCCAGCAGTGAATACGGGGGAAGGACTGAAGCTTTCTTT	CASSEYGGRTEAFF
TRBV27	TRBJ1-1	TRBD1	NA	TGTGCCAGCAGGACGAAGCGACAGGGAAGCACTGAAGCTTTCTTT	CASRTKRQGSTEAFF
TRBV6-1	TRBJ2-1	TRBD1	few	TGTGCCAGCAAAGAGGGACAGGCTTACAATGAGCAGTTCTTC	CASKEGQAYNEQFF
TRBV19	TRBJ2-2	TRBD1	NA	TGTGCCAGTAGCATACCGGGACAGGGGGCCGGGGAGCTGTTTTTT	CASSIPGQGAGELFF
TRBV5-8	TRBJ1-2	TRBD1	NA	TGTGCCAGCAGCCTCCCCGACAGGGTGAGGTCTGGCTACACCTTC	CASSLPDRVRSGYTF
TRBV11-2	TRBJ2-3	NA	NA	TGTGCCAGCAGCTTCGTGGTGGGGGGGCTGGATACGCAGTATTTT	CASSFVVGGLDTQYF
TRBV6-5	TRBJ2-1	NA	NA	TGTGCCAGCAGTTACTCGAGGGGGGGGATTAGGGATGAGCAGTTCTTC	CASSYSRGGIRDEQFF
TRBV29-1	TRBJ2-1	TRBD2	NA	TGCAGCGTTGATTCCCTAGCGGGGGGGCAGGCGTACAATGAGCAGTTCTTC	CSVDSLAGGQAYNEQFF
TRBV11-2	TRBJ1-5	NA	NA	TGTGCCAGCAGCTTAGATCTTAATCAGCCCCAGCATTTT	CASSLDLNQPQHF
TRBV11-2	TRBJ2-7	TRBD2	NA	TGTGCCAGCAGCCCGAGAAGCGGGGACTCCGAGCAGTACTTC	CASSPRSGDSEQYF
TRBV7-9	TRBJ2-3	TRBD2	NA	TGTGCCAGCACCTTGGCGGGGGGGGGATCAGATACGCAGTATTTT	CASTLAGGGSDTQYF
TRBV7-2	TRBJ2-1	NA	NA	TGTGCCAGCACCCCCTGGGGGGGGCAAAATGAGCAGTTCTTC	CASTPWGGQNEQFF
TRBV5-1	TRBJ1-1	NA	NA	TGCGCCAGCGGCGAACAGGGGAACACTGAAGCTTTCTTT	CASGEQGNTEAFF
TRBV5-1	TRBJ2-6	NA	NA	TGCGCCAGCAGCTTGAACCCCGACCGCGGATCTGGGGCCAACGTCCTGACTTTC	CASSLNPDRGSGANVLTF
TRBV19	TRBJ2-1	TRBD2	NA	TGTGCCAGTAGTCCCCCCGGGACTAGCGGTTACAATGAGCAGTTCTTC	CASSPPGTSGYNEQFF
TRBV11-2	TRBJ1-4	NA	NA	TGTGCCAGCAGCTCTCAGACAGTCGCTAATGAAAAACTGTTTTTT	CASSSQTVANEKLFF
TRBV6-5	TRBJ2-5	TRBD1	NA	TGTGCCAGCAGAAGGGACAGCTCACAAGAGACCCAGTACTTC	CASRRDSSQETQYF
TRBV5-5	TRBJ2-1	NA	NA	TGTGCCAGCAGCTCCCGGGACTACAATGAGCAGTTCTTC	CASSSRDYNEQFF
TRBV5-1	TRBJ2-7	NA	once	TGCGCCAGCAGCTTGGATGGACAGACACCCTACGAGCAGTACTTC	CASSLDGQTPYEQYF
TRBV4-1	TRBJ1-4	NA	NA	TGCGCCAGCAGCCAAGCGCGGGGACTCCGGGGGACCAATTGGAATGAAAAACTGTTTTTT	CASSQARGLRGTNWNEKLFF
TRBV28	TRBJ1-3	TRBD1	NA	TGTGCCAGCAGCTCCGGGACAGGGGGTCGAAGAAACACCATATATTTT	CASSSGTGGRRNTIYF
TRBV7-3	TRBJ1-3	NA	NA	TGTGCCAGCAGCTTCAACGACGGGAACACCATATATTTT	CASSFNDGNTIYF
TRBV5-1	TRBJ2-7	NA	NA	TGCGCCAGCAGTCTAACAGGGACGGGCGAGCAGTACTTC	CASSLTGTGEQYF
TRBV5-4	TRBJ2-6	TRBD1	NA	TGTGCCAGCAGCGTACGGGACAGCCACTCTGGGGCCAACGTCCTGACTTTC	CASSVRDSHSGANVLTF
TRBV7-2	TRBJ2-3	NA	NA	TGTGCCAGCAGCTTAGGGTCTAGCGTGGGCACAGATACGCAGTATTTT	CASSLGSSVGTDTQYF
TRBV5-1	TRBJ2-5	NA	once	TGCGCCAGCAGCTTGGCGGGTCGGGGTACCCAGTACTTC	CASSLAGRGTQYF
TRBV5-1	TRBJ1-3	TRBD1	NA	TGCGCCAGCAGCTTGGGACAGGGGGCGCCCGGAAACACCATATATTTT	CASSLGQGAPGNTIYF
TRBV7-3	TRBJ2-5	TRBD1	NA	TGTGCCAGCAGCTCCGGGACAGGGTTGGAGACCCAGTACTTC	CASSSGTGLETQYF